This entry concerns a single T cell receptor (beta chain). The junction had 8 bases not matched to a gene; V was cut back by 2 bases and J by 13 bases. The CDR3 length is 12 residues. Germline values: CDR1 SQVTM, CDR2 ANQGSEA. The sample is drawn from a study of T cells in Graves' hyperthyroidism and ophthalmopathy. Template material for amplifying TCR beta CDR3 regions consisted of RNA transcripts. In the first-round RT-PCR of the TCR CDR3, the HTBI primer set was used. Each CDR3 protein gets one entry after TCRdb re-called the multiplex PCR reads with MiXCR. Of hundreds of thousands of distinct CDR3 sequences in the sample, around 15% were seen once.

Specimen: blood. This TCR came from a woman aged 55-69 years with Graves' ophthalmopathy. The chain is built from TRBV29-1 and TRBJ2-1; the match to TRBD2 covers 7 bases. CDR3 loop: CSVEWLAEFQFF. CDR3 DNA: TGCAGCGTTGAATGGCTAGCGGAGTTCCAGTTCTTC.